The rows below give T cell receptor beta chains drawn from one sample of a study of T cells in Graves' hyperthyroidism and ophthalmopathy. TCRdb reanalysed the multiplex PCR reads using MiXCR and keeps one entry per CDR3 protein. The sample includes roughly 180,000 distinct CDR3 sequences, about a sixth of them seen just once. Sequenced sample: blood. The origin of the receptors is a woman aged 45 to 65 with Graves' hyperthyroidism. The CDR3 runs from the conserved cysteine through the conserved F or W. Each record gives: V gene, clone size, J gene, D gene, CDR3 DNA, CDR3 protein. D genes are given only for firm matches. Rows give clone size only sometimes, using once, few, many, or a class for an expanded clone.

v_call: TRBV9; clone_size: few; j_call: TRBJ2-3; d_call: -; cdr3_nt: TGTGCCAGCAGCGCCGGCGGGGCAGCTAGCACAGATACGCAGTATTTT; cdr3_aa: CASSAGGAASTDTQYF
v_call: TRBV5-1; clone_size: many; j_call: TRBJ2-1; d_call: TRBD2; cdr3_nt: TGCGCCAGCAGTGGGACTACCTCCTACAATGAGCAGTTCTTC; cdr3_aa: CASSGTTSYNEQFF
v_call: TRBV18; clone_size: -; j_call: TRBJ2-1; d_call: TRBD2; cdr3_nt: TGTGCCAGCTCACCATCGGGACTAGCGGGAGGGGATGAGCAGTTCTTC; cdr3_aa: CASSPSGLAGGDEQFF
v_call: TRBV7-2; clone_size: many; j_call: TRBJ2-7; d_call: -; cdr3_nt: TGTGCCAGCAGCTTAGTGGGGATCGACAGAGCCTACGAGCAGTACTTC; cdr3_aa: CASSLVGIDRAYEQYF
v_call: TRBV3-1; clone_size: many; j_call: TRBJ2-1; d_call: -; cdr3_nt: TGTGCCAGCAGCCAAGATCGAAGTCTCGTGGTGGGGTACCAGTTCTTC; cdr3_aa: CASSQDRSLVVGYQFF
v_call: TRBV5-1; clone_size: -; j_call: TRBJ2-3; d_call: TRBD1; cdr3_nt: TGTGCCAGCAGCTTGGGGACAGGGTCAGATACGCAGTATTTT; cdr3_aa: CASSLGTGSDTQYF
v_call: TRBV20-1; clone_size: many; j_call: TRBJ2-2; d_call: -; cdr3_nt: TGCAGTGCGAGCAGATTAGGGGAATCCGGGGAGCTGTTTTTT; cdr3_aa: CSASRLGESGELFF
v_call: TRBV6-5; clone_size: many; j_call: TRBJ1-1; d_call: -; cdr3_nt: TGTGCCAGCAGTTACTTGAACGGGGAAGCTTTCTTT; cdr3_aa: CASSYLNGEAFF
v_call: TRBV7-6; clone_size: many; j_call: TRBJ2-5; d_call: -; cdr3_nt: TGTGCCAGCAGCCGCCCTGCCGAGACCCAGTACTTC; cdr3_aa: CASSRPAETQYF
v_call: TRBV6-2/TRBV6-3; clone_size: many; j_call: TRBJ2-7; d_call: -; cdr3_nt: TGTGCCAGCACCGCCCGGGGGGCGCGCGGCGAGCAGTACTTC; cdr3_aa: CASTARGARGEQYF
v_call: TRBV6-2/TRBV6-3; clone_size: many; j_call: TRBJ1-5; d_call: TRBD1; cdr3_nt: TGTGCCAGCAGTTACGAAGGACAGGGGGCACTCAATCAGCCCCAGCATTTT; cdr3_aa: CASSYEGQGALNQPQHF
v_call: TRBV6-2/TRBV6-3; clone_size: many; j_call: TRBJ2-7; d_call: -; cdr3_nt: TGTGCCAGCAGTTACTCGAATTCTGAACAGTACTTC; cdr3_aa: CASSYSNSEQYF
v_call: TRBV20-1; clone_size: few; j_call: TRBJ1-1; d_call: -; cdr3_nt: TGCAGAATCGGGGACAACTATTTTGAAGCTTTCTTT; cdr3_aa: CRIGDNYFEAFF
v_call: TRBV19; clone_size: many; j_call: TRBJ2-7; d_call: TRBD1; cdr3_nt: TGTGCCAGTAGTTGGGGGGGGACAGGGGCCTACGAGCAGTACTTC; cdr3_aa: CASSWGGTGAYEQYF
v_call: TRBV6-1; clone_size: -; j_call: TRBJ2-1; d_call: TRBD2; cdr3_nt: TGTGCCAGCAGTGAACTAGCGGGAGAGAGCAATGAGCAGTTCTTC; cdr3_aa: CASSELAGESNEQFF
v_call: TRBV20-1; clone_size: few; j_call: TRBJ2-3; d_call: -; cdr3_nt: TGCAGTGCTAGTTCGACGGGGGAGAGAGGCACAGATACGCAGTATTTT; cdr3_aa: CSASSTGERGTDTQYF
v_call: TRBV18; clone_size: many; j_call: TRBJ1-5; d_call: -; cdr3_nt: TGTGCCAGCTCAACAACGACAGGACTAGATCAGCCCCAGCATTTT; cdr3_aa: CASSTTTGLDQPQHF
v_call: TRBV20-1; clone_size: -; j_call: TRBJ2-7; d_call: TRBD2; cdr3_nt: TGCAGTGCTAGAGGTCCTAGCGGGGCCGACTCCTACGAGCAGTACTTC; cdr3_aa: CSARGPSGADSYEQYF
v_call: TRBV7-8; clone_size: many; j_call: TRBJ1-1; d_call: TRBD1; cdr3_nt: TGTGCCAGCAACATAGACAGGGTCGACACTGAAGCTTTCTTT; cdr3_aa: CASNIDRVDTEAFF
v_call: TRBV5-1; clone_size: many; j_call: TRBJ2-7; d_call: TRBD1; cdr3_nt: TGCGCCAGCAGCTTGAACAGGGGCTCCTACGAGCAGTACTTC; cdr3_aa: CASSLNRGSYEQYF
v_call: TRBV6-1; clone_size: -; j_call: TRBJ1-5; d_call: TRBD1; cdr3_nt: TGTGCCAGAAGGAAGACAGGGGTTAGCTACAATCAGCCCCAGCATTTT; cdr3_aa: CARRKTGVSYNQPQHF
v_call: TRBV2; clone_size: many; j_call: TRBJ2-1; d_call: TRBD2; cdr3_nt: TGTGCCAGCGGAAGGGCTAGCGGGGGGGGCAACAATGAGCAGTTCTTC; cdr3_aa: CASGRASGGGNNEQFF
v_call: TRBV6-1; clone_size: many; j_call: TRBJ1-2; d_call: -; cdr3_nt: TGTGCCAGCAGAGAGACCTTGATAAACTATGGCTACACCTTC; cdr3_aa: CASRETLINYGYTF
v_call: TRBV27; clone_size: -; j_call: TRBJ2-7; d_call: TRBD1; cdr3_nt: TGTGCCAGCAGTCCGTGGGACAGAGTATCCTACGAGCAGTACTTC; cdr3_aa: CASSPWDRVSYEQYF
v_call: TRBV20-1; clone_size: many; j_call: TRBJ1-1; d_call: -; cdr3_nt: TGCAGTGCTAGAGAAGGGGGAGCGGGTGAAGCTTTCTTT; cdr3_aa: CSAREGGAGEAFF
v_call: TRBV6-1; clone_size: many; j_call: TRBJ1-5; d_call: -; cdr3_nt: TGTGCCAGCAGCTGGAGTCGGGTTCAGGGCAATCAGCCCCAGCATTTT; cdr3_aa: CASSWSRVQGNQPQHF
v_call: TRBV6-1; clone_size: many; j_call: TRBJ1-1; d_call: -; cdr3_nt: TGTGCCAGCACCTACGATTGGGGGGCGAACACTGAAGCTTTCTTT; cdr3_aa: CASTYDWGANTEAFF
v_call: TRBV10-3; clone_size: few; j_call: TRBJ2-1; d_call: TRBD1; cdr3_nt: TGTGCCATCACTACCGGGACAGGGGATGAGCAGTTCTTC; cdr3_aa: CAITTGTGDEQFF
v_call: TRBV19; clone_size: many; j_call: TRBJ1-5; d_call: -; cdr3_nt: TGTGCCAGTAGAGACGACGCGGACAATCAGCCCCAGCATTTT; cdr3_aa: CASRDDADNQPQHF
v_call: TRBV7-9; clone_size: many; j_call: TRBJ1-4; d_call: -; cdr3_nt: TGTGCCCCGTCGGATGAAAAACTGTTTTTT; cdr3_aa: CAPSDEKLFF
v_call: TRBV7-9; clone_size: once; j_call: TRBJ2-1; d_call: -; cdr3_nt: TGTGCCAGCAGCTTGGACAGTTCCTACAATGAGCAGTTCTTC; cdr3_aa: CASSLDSSYNEQFF
v_call: TRBV27; clone_size: -; j_call: TRBJ2-5; d_call: -; cdr3_nt: TGTGCCAGCAGTTTGGGGAAACTGGTCCAAGAGACCCAGTACTTC; cdr3_aa: CASSLGKLVQETQYF
v_call: TRBV6-1; clone_size: many; j_call: TRBJ1-4; d_call: -; cdr3_nt: TGTGCCAGCAGGGGGGGGGGATCGAATGAAAAACTGTTTTTT; cdr3_aa: CASRGGGSNEKLFF
v_call: TRBV7-9; clone_size: many; j_call: TRBJ2-1; d_call: -; cdr3_nt: TGTGCCACCGCTGACAGCTCCTACAATGAGCAGTTCTTC; cdr3_aa: CATADSSYNEQFF
v_call: TRBV6-1; clone_size: -; j_call: TRBJ2-7; d_call: -; cdr3_nt: TGTGCCAGCAGCAGACCGGGGACCCCTTCAGGGCAGTACTTC; cdr3_aa: CASSRPGTPSGQYF
v_call: TRBV15; clone_size: many; j_call: TRBJ1-1; d_call: -; cdr3_nt: TGTGCCACCAGCAGAGAGGGGACTCTTGGAGCTTTCTTT; cdr3_aa: CATSREGTLGAFF
v_call: TRBV28; clone_size: -; j_call: TRBJ1-1; d_call: -; cdr3_nt: TGTGCCAGCAGTGGGCAGGGAATAATGAACACTGAAGCTTTCTTT; cdr3_aa: CASSGQGIMNTEAFF
v_call: TRBV19; clone_size: many; j_call: TRBJ1-1; d_call: -; cdr3_nt: TGTGCCAGTAGTATACTACGACCGGCTCGAAGGGCTGAAGCTTTCTTT; cdr3_aa: CASSILRPARRAEAFF
v_call: TRBV12-3/TRBV12-4; clone_size: many; j_call: TRBJ1-1; d_call: TRBD1; cdr3_nt: TGTGCCAGCAGTACCAGACAGGGGAGGAACACTGAAGCTTTCTTT; cdr3_aa: CASSTRQGRNTEAFF
v_call: TRBV20-1; clone_size: many; j_call: TRBJ1-1; d_call: -; cdr3_nt: TGCAGTGCTATAACAGTACTGAACACTGAAGCTTTCTTT; cdr3_aa: CSAITVLNTEAFF
v_call: TRBV27; clone_size: many; j_call: TRBJ1-6; d_call: -; cdr3_nt: TGTGCCAGTCGATCGCGGCACTATAATTCACCCCTCCACTTT; cdr3_aa: CASRSRHYNSPLHF
v_call: TRBV5-1; clone_size: many; j_call: TRBJ1-2; d_call: -; cdr3_nt: TGCGCCAGCAGCTTGGGTGCGGGGGTCGATGGCTACACCTTC; cdr3_aa: CASSLGAGVDGYTF